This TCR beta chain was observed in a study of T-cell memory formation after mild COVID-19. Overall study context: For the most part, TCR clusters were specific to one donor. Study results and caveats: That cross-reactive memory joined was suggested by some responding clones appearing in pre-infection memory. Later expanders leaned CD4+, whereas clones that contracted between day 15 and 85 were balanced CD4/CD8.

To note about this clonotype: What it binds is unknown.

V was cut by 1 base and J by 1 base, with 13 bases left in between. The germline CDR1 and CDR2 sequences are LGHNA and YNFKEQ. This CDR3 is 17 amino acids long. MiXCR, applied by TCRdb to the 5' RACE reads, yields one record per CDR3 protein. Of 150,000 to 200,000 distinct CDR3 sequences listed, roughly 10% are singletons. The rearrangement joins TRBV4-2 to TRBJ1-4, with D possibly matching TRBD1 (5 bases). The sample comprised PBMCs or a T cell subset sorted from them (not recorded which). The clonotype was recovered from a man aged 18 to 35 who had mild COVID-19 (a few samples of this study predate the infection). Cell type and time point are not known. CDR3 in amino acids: CASSQGPQDLTNEKLFF. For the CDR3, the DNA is TGTGCCAGCAGCCAAGGACCACAGGATTTAACTAATGAAAAACTGTTTTTT.